This TCR beta chain was captured by sequencing in a study of cytomegalovirus exposure and HLA in healthy donors. Findings of the study overall: Analysis was carried out at a later point, and it linked a missense DCLRE1C variant to TCR beta V- and J-gene trimming. Across donors, most TCRs were seen rarely, yet some public ones were widespread. Among TCR beta chains, those listed as cytomegalovirus-associated numbered about 160. Through in vitro validation, three CMV-associated chains were shown to be specific for CMV antigens.

On this clone: Its target is unknown.

13 Jbeta primers and 60 Vbeta primers were used for the PCR. Repertoires were generated with immunoSEQ multiplex PCR, while TCRdb's copy carries only in-frame clones and drops some. Of 210,000 or so clones in the sample, around 83% were seen once. The length of the CDR3 is 15 residues. Germline V CDR1 and CDR2: SGHAT, FQNNGV. V dropped 4 bases and J dropped 5; count of bases not matched to a gene: 9. Source material: PBMCs. This sequence joins TRBV11-2 and TRBJ2-5; 8 bases map to TRBD1. The clonotype comes from a woman aged 50 to 60 in good health and CMV-seropositive. CDR3 in DNA: TGTGCCAGCAGCTCGTCGACAGGGGTGAGGGAGACCCAGTACTTC. This translates into CASSSSTGVRETQYF.